Presented here are 9 T cell receptor beta chains from one specimen sequenced in a study of T cell responses to AZD1222 COVID-19 vaccine. The method was immunoSEQ multiplex PCR; TCRdb's version includes in-frame clones alone and lacks a portion of them. The data hold roughly 170,000 clones, with under 95% observed a single time. Sample: peripheral blood, taken 28 days after the second AZD1222 dose. The receptors derive from an adult who received the AZD1222 COVID-19 vaccine.

This clone has just one count. The gene calls are TRBV28 and TRBJ1-5, with D hard to call. The CDR3 sequence is 16 residues long. Germline V gene sequence: CDR1 MDHEN, CDR2 SYDVKM. With 4 bases removed from V and 4 bases from J, the gap between germline ends came to 17 bases. CDR3 sequence (DNA): TGTGCCAGCAGTTCCGCGGGCCGCAACCCGAATCAGCCCCAGCATTTT. It yields the protein CASSSAGRNPNQPQHF.

This clone was found once. V is TRBV19 and J is TRBJ1-4; D is perhaps TRBD1 (5 bases). Trimming removed 6 bases from V and 1 base from J, with 6 bases in between. CDR1 is LNHDA and CDR2 is SQIVND in the germline V gene (reference sequence). The CDR3 sequence is 13 residues long. The CDR3 coding sequence is TGTGCCAGTAGGACAGAAACTAATGAAAAACTGTTTTTT. This codes for CASRTETNEKLFF.

The CDR3 DNA reads TGCGCCAGCAGCTTGGACAGAGGCTACGAGCAGTACTTC. Amino acid sequence: CASSLDRGYEQYF. V gene TRBV5-1 combines with J gene TRBJ2-7; no definite D call. This CDR3 region has 13 residues. The germline V gene encodes CDR1 SGHRS and CDR2 YFSETQ. Between the trimmed V and J ends, which lost 0 bases and 3 bases, there was a span of 7 bases.

CDR3 residues: CASSQTGLGTDTQYF. The CDR3 region has the DNA TGCGCCAGCAGTCAAACGGGACTAGGCACAGATACGCAGTATTTT. This chain links TRBV4-1 with TRBJ2-3; 8 nucleotides align to TRBD2. The CDR3 consists of 15 residues. Germline lookup yields CDR1 MGHRA and CDR2 YSYEKL. The ends lost 6 bases at V and 1 base at J; junction bases unmatched: 6.

This clone is a singleton in its sample. The chain links TRBV19 to TRBJ1-6; D is undetermined. Germline lookup yields CDR1 LNHDA and CDR2 SQIVND (reference sequence). The CDR3 length is 14 residues. The V and J ends lost 5 bases and 6 bases respectively, with 11 bases between them. The CDR3 nucleotides read TGTGCCAGTAGTGCCGGAAACTCTAATTCACCCCTCCACTTT. Its protein is CASSAGNSNSPLHF. Looking up the rest from reference TRBV19 and TRBJ1-6 gives the full variable domain: DGGITQSPKYLFRKEGQNVTLSCEQNLNHDAMYWYRQDPGQGLRLIYYSQIVNDFQKGDIAEGYSVSREKKESFPLTVTSAQKNPTAFYLCASSAGNSNSPLHFGNGTRLTVT.

This chain joins TRBV12-3 or TRBV12-4 and TRBJ1-4; a weak D match, TRBD1 (6 bases). The CDR3 contains 13 residues. V gave up 3 bases and J gave up 8 bases, with 10 bases separating them. CDR3 coding DNA: TGTGCCAGCAGTTTCGGGGGGCACGAAAAACTGTTTTTT. Residues: CASSFGGHEKLFF.

The genes are TRBV13 and TRBJ1-2; D is unclear. The CDR3 has 14 amino acids. Germline values: CDR1 PRHDT, CDR2 FYEKMQ (reference sequence). Trimming removed 6 bases from V and 5 bases from J, with 16 bases in between. The CDR3 loop is CASSPNRDPYGYTF. CDR3 DNA sequence: TGTGCCAGCAGTCCTAACCGGGATCCATATGGCTACACCTTC.

The chain carries TRBV6-4 and TRBJ1-2; D gene uncertain. Trimming left V 2 bases short and J 4 bases short, with 8 bases between. The CDR3 consists of 13 residues. CDR1 is MRHNA and CDR2 is SNTAGT in the germline V gene. The CDR3 region is CASSDEKRYGYTF. The CDR3 DNA sequence: TGTGCCAGCAGTGACGAAAAGCGCTATGGCTACACCTTC.

The chain links TRBV5-1 to TRBJ2-1; D is ambiguous. This CDR3 has 14 residues. Trimming left V 0 bases short and J 8 bases short, with 12 bases between. Germline V gene lookup returns CDR1 SGHRS and CDR2 YFSETQ. CDR3 protein: CASSLDSLRDEQFF. The CDR3 nucleotides are TGCGCCAGCAGCTTGGACAGCCTAAGGGATGAGCAGTTCTTC.